The entry below describes one TCR beta chain. Its target is not known. The data derive from a study of early T cells in non-severe SARS-CoV-2 infection. About the study: Chains stayed unpaired after sequencing of bulk RNA from unsorted whole blood.

Points from the study as a whole: Matching with VDJdb favored anti-spike CD8 responses (missing private and CD4 specificities).

Germline CDR1 SGHAT, CDR2 FQNNGV. V lost 4 bases to trimming and J lost 11 bases, with 21 bases between them. The CDR3 is 15 amino acids. Individually, cDNA molecules had unique molecular identifiers attached to them. TCRdb recomputed calls from the 5' RACE reads with MiXCR, one row per CDR3 protein. The repertoire consists of under 35,000 distinct CDR3 sequences, with about 5% occurring once and the leading ten covering about 12%. This sequence was found in an adult who was a healthcare worker with PCR-confirmed SARS-CoV-2 infection or an uninfected control (not recorded which). The chain carries TRBV11-2 and TRBJ2-1; D might be TRBD1 or TRBD2, each matching 5 bases. Material: whole blood. The CDR3 DNA follows: TGTGCCAGCAGCTCCCGGGACGCTGTAGAAGACAAGCAGTTCTTC. Translation: CASSSRDAVEDKQFF.